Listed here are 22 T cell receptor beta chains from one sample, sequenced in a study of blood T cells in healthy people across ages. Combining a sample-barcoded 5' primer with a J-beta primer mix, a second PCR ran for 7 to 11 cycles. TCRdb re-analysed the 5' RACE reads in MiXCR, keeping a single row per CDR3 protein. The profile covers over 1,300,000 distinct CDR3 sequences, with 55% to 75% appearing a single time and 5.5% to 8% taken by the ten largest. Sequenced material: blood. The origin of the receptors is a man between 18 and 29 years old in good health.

Here the CDR3 reads CASSPPGRVYEQYF. The CDR3 nucleotides are TGTGCCAGCAGCCCCCCCGGCAGGGTCTACGAGCAGTACTTC. This chain links TRBV14 with TRBJ2-7; TRBD1 might be the D (5 bases). Trimming pared 4 bases from V and 3 bases from J, leaving 13 bases between. Germline V CDR1 and CDR2: SGHDN, FVKESK. CDR3 length: 14 amino acids.

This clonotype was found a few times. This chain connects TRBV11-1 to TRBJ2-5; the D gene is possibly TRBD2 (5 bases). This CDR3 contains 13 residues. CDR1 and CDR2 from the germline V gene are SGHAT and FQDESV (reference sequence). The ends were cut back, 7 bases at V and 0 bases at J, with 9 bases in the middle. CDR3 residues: CASTGTNQETQYF. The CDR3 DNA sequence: TGTGCCAGCACGGGAACTAACCAAGAGACCCAGTACTTC.

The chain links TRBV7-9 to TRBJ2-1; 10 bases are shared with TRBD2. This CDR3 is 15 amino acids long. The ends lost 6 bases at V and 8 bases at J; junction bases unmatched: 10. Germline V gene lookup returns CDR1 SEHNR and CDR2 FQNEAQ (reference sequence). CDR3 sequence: CASSSLAGVEDEQFF. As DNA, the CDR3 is TGTGCCAGCAGTTCGCTAGCGGGAGTAGAGGATGAGCAGTTCTTC. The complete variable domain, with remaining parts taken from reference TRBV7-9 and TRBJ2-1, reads DTGVSQNPRHKITKRGQNVTFRCDPISEHNRLYWYRQTLGQGPEFLTYFQNEAQLEKSRLLSDRFSAERPKGSFSTLEIQRTEQGDSAMYLCASSSLAGVEDEQFFGPGTRLTVL.

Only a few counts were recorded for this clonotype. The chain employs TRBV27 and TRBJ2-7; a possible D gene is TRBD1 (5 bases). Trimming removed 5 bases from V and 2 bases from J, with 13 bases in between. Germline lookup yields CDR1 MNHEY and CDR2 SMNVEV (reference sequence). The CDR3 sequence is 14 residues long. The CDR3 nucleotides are TGTGCCAGCAGTCCTAACGGACAAGCCTACGAGCAGTACTTC. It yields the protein CASSPNGQAYEQYF.

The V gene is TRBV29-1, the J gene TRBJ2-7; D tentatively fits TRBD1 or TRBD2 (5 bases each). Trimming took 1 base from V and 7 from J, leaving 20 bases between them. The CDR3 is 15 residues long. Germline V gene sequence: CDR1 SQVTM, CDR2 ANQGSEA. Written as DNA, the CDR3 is TGCAGCGTTGAAGCCGGCCTAGGGACGGGGTGGGAGCAGTACTTC. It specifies CSVEAGLGTGWEQYF.

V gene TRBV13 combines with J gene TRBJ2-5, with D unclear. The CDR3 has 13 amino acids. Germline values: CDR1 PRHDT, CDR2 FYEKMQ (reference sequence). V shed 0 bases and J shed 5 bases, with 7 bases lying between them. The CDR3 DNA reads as TGTGCCAGCAGCTTAGGTGTCAAGGAGACCCAGTACTTC. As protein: CASSLGVKETQYF.

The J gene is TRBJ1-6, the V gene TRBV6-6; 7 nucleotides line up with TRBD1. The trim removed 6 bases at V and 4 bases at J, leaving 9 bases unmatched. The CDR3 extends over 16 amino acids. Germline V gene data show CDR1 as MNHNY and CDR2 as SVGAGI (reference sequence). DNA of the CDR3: TGTGCCAGCAGCCGAGGGACAGATGAGTATAATTCACCCCTCCACTTT. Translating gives CASSRGTDEYNSPLHF.

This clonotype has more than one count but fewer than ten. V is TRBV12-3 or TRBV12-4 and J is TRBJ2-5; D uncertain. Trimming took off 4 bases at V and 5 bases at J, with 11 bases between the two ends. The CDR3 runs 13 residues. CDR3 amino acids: CASSWTLGETQYF. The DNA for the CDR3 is TGTGCCAGCAGTTGGACCTTAGGGGAGACCCAGTACTTC.

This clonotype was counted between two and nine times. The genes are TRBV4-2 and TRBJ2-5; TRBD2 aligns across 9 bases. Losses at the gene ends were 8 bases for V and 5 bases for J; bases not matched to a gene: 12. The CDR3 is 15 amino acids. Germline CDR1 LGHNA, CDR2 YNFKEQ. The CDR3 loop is CASGRLAGQMETQYF. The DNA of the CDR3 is TGTGCCAGCGGTAGGCTAGCGGGACAAATGGAGACCCAGTACTTC.

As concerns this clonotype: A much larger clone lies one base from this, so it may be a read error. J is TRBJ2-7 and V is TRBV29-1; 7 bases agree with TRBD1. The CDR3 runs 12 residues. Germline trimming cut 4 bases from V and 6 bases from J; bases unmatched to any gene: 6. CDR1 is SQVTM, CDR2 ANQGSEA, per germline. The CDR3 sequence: CSVGGTGAEQYF. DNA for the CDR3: TGCAGCGTTGGGGGCACAGGGGCCGAGCAGTACTTC.

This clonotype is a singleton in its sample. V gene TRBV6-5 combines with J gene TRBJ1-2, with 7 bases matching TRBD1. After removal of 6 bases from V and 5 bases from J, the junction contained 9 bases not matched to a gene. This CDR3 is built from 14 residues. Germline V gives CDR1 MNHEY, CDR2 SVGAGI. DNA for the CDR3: TGTGCCAGCAGAATCGGGACAGAGCTTTATGGCTACACCTTC. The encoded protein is CASRIGTELYGYTF.

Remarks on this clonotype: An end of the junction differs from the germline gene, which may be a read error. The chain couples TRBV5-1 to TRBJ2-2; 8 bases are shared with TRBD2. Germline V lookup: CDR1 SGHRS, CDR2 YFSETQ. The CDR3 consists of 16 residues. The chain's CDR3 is CASNLEPAGETGELFF. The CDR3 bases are TGCGCCAGCAACTTGGAGCCAGCGGGAGAAACCGGGGAGCTGTTTTTT.

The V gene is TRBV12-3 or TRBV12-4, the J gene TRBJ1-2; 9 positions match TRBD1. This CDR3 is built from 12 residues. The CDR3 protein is CATQGDRAGYTF. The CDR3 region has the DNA TGTGCGACCCAGGGGGACAGGGCTGGCTACACCTTC.

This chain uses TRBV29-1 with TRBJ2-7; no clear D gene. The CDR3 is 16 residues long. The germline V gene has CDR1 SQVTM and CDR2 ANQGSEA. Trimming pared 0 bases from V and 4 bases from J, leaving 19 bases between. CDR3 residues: CSVEDRSLRNSYEQYF. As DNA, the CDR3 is TGCAGCGTTGAAGATCGTTCACTGAGAAATTCTTACGAGCAGTACTTC.

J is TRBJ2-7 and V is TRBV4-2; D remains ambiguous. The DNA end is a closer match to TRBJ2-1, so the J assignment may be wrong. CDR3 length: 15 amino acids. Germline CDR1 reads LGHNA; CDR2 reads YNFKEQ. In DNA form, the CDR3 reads TGTGCCAGCAGCCAACCGCGCGGCGCCCCCACTGAGCAGTTCTTC. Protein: CASSQPRGAPTEQFF.

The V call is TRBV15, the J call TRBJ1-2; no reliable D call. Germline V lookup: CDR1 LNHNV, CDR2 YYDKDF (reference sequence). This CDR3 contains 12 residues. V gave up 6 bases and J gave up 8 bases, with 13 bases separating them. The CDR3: CATRRATWGYTF. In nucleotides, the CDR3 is TGTGCCACCAGAAGGGCCACCTGGGGCTACACCTTC.

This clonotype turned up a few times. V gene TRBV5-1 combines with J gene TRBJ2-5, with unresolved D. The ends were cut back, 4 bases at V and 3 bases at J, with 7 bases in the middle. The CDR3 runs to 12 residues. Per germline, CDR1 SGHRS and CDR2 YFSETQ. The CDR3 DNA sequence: TGCGCCAGCAGCGAGGTGAAAGAGACCCAGTACTTC. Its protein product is CASSEVKETQYF.

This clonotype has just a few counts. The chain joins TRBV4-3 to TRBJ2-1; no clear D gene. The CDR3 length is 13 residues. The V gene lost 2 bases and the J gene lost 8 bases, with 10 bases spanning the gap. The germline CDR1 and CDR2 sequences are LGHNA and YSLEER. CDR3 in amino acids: CASSQLGGDEQFF. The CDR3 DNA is TGCGCCAGCAGCCAACTGGGCGGCGATGAGCAGTTCTTC.

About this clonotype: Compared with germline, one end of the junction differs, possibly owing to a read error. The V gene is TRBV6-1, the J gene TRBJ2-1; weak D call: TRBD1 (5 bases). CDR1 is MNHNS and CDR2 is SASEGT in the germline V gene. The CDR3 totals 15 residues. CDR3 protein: CANSEPGISYNEQFF. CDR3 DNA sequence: TGTGCCAACAGTGAACCAGGGATTTCCTACAATGAGCAGTTCTTC.

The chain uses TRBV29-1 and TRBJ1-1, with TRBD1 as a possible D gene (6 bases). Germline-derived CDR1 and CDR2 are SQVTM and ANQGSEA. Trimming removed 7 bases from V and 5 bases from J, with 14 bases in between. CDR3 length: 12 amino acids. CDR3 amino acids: CSGLQGGTEAFF. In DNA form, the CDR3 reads TGCAGCGGGCTACAGGGAGGGACTGAAGCTTTCTTT. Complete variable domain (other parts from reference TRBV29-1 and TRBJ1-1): SAVISQKPSRDICQRGTSLTIQCQVDSQVTMMFWYRQQPGQSLTLIATANQGSEATYESGFVIDKFPISRPNLTFSTLTVSNMSPEDSSIYLCSGLQGGTEAFFGQGTRLTVV.

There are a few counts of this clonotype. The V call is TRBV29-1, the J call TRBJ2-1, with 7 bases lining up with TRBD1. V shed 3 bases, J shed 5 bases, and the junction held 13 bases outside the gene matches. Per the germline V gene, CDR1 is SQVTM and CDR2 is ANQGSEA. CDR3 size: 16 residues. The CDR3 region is CSVEGQRSFSNNEQFF. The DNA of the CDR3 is TGCAGCGTTGAGGGACAGCGGTCCTTTTCGAACAATGAGCAGTTCTTC.

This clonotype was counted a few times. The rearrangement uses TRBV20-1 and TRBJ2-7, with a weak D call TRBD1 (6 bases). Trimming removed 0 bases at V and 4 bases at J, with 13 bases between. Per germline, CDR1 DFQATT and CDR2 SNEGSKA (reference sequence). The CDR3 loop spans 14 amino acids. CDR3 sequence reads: CSAREQGIRYEQYF. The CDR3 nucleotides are TGCAGTGCTAGAGAACAGGGAATTCGGTACGAGCAGTACTTC.